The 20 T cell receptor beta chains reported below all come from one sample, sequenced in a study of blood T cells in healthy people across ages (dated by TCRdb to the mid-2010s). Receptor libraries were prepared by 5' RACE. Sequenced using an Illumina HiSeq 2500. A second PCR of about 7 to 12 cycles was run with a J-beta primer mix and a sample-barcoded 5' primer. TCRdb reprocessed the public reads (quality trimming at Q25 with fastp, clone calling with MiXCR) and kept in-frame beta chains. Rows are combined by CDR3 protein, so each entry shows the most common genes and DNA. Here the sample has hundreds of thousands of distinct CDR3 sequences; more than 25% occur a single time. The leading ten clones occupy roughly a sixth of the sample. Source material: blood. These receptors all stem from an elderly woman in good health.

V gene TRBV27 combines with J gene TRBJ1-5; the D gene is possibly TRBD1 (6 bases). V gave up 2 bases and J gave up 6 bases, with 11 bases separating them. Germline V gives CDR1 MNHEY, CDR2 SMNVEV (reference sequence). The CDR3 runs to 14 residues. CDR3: CASSLQAGVQPQHF. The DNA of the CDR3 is TGTGCCAGCAGTTTACAGGCAGGGGTTCAGCCCCAGCATTTT.

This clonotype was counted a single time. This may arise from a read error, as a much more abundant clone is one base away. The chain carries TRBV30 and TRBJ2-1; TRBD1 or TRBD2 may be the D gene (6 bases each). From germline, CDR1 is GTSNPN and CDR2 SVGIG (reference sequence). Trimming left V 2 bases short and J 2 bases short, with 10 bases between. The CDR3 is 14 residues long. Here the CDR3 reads CAWSRGRPYNEQFF. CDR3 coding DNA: TGTGCCTGGAGTCGGGGGCGACCCTACAATGAGCAGTTCTTC.

The DNA for the CDR3 is TGTGCCAGCAGTGGTTCGGGACTCGACGCCCGTGGAGCCACAGATACGCAGTATTTT. This translates into CASSGSGLDARGATDTQYF. This rearrangement joins TRBV6-2 or TRBV6-3 to TRBJ2-3; TRBD2 is a possible D gene (6 bases). CDR3 length: 19 amino acids. V was pared by 5 bases and J by 2 bases, with 26 bases between. Germline V gene lookup returns CDR1 MNHEY and CDR2 SVGEGT.

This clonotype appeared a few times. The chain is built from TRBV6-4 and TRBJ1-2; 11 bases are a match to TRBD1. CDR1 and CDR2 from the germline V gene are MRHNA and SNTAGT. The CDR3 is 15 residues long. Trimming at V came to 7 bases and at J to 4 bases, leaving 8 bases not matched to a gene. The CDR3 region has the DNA TGTGCCAGCAACCCAGGGACAGGGGGAAGCTATGGCTACACCTTC. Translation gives CASNPGTGGSYGYTF.

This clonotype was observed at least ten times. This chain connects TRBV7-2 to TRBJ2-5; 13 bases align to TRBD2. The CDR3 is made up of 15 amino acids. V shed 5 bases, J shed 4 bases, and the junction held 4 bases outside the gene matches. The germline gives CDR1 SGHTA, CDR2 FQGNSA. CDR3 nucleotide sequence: TGTGCCAGCAGCCCCAGGACTAGCGGGGGAGAGACCCAGTACTTC. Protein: CASSPRTSGGETQYF.

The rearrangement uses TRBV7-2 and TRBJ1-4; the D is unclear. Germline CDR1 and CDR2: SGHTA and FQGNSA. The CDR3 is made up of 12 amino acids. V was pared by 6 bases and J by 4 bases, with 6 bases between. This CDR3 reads CASRTNNEKLFF. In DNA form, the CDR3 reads TGTGCCAGCAGGACAAATAATGAAAAACTGTTTTTT.

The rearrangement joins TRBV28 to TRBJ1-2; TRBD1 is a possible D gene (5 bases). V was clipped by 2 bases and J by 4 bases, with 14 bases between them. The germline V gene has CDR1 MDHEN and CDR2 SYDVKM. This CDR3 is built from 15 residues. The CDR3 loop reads CASSLHQTVSYGYTF. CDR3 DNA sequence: TGTGCCAGCAGTTTACACCAGACAGTCTCCTATGGCTACACCTTC.

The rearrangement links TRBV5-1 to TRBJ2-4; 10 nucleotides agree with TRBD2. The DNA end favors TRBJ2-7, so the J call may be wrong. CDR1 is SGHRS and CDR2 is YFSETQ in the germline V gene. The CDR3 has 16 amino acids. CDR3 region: CASSSRGLAESYEQYF. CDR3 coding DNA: TGCGCCAGCAGCTCAAGAGGACTAGCGGAATCCTACGAGCAGTACTTC.

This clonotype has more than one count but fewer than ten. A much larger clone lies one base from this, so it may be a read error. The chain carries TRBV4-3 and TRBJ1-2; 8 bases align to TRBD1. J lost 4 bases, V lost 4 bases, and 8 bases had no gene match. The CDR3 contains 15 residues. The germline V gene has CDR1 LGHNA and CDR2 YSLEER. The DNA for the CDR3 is TGCGCCAGCAGCCGACCCAGGACAGGGATCTATGGCTACACCTTC. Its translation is CASSRPRTGIYGYTF.

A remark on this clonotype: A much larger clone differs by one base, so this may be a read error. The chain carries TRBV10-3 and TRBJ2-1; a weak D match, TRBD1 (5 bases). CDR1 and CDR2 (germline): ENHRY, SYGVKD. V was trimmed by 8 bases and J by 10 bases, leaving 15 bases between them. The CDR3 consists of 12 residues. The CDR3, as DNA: TGTGCCATCCGAGCAGGGTTGGACGAGCAGTTCTTC. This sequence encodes CAIRAGLDEQFF.

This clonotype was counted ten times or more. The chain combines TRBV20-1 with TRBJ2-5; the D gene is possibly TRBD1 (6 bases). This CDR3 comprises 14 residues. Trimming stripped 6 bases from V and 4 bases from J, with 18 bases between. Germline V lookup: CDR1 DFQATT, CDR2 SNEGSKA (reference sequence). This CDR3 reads CSANLPAGVETQYF. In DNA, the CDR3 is TGCAGTGCAAACCTCCCGGCAGGGGTAGAGACCCAGTACTTC.

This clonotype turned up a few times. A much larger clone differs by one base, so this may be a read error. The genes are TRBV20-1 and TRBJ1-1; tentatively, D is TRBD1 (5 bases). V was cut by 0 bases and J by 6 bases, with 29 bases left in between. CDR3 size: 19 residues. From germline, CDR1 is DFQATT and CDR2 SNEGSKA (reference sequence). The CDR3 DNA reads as TGCAGTGCTAGAGATAGTTATGCCGCGGGGGGACTGGCTAACGCTGAAGCTTTCTTT. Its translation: CSARDSYAAGGLANAEAFF.

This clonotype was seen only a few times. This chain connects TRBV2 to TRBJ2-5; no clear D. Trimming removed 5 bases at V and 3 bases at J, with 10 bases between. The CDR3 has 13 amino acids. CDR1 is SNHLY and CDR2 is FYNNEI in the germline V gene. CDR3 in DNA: TGTGCCAGCAGTAGCCAGGCCAAAGAGACCCAGTACTTC. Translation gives CASSSQAKETQYF.

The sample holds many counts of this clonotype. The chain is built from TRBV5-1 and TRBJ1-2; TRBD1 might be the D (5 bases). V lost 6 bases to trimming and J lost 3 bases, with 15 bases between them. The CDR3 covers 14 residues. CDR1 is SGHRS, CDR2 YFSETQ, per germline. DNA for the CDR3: TGCGCCAGCACAGAGGGGACTGATCACTATGGCTACACCTTC. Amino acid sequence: CASTEGTDHYGYTF.

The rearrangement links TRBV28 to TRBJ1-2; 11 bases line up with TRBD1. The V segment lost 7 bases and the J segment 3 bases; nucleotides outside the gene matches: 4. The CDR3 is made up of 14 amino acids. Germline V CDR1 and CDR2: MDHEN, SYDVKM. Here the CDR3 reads CASIPGQGDYGYTF. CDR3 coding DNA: TGTGCCAGCATCCCGGGACAGGGGGACTATGGCTACACCTTC.

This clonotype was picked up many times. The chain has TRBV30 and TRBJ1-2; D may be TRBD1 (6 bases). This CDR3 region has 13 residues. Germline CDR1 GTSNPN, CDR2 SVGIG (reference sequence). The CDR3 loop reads CAYRTGTRYGYTF. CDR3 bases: TGTGCTTATCGTACCGGGACACGCTATGGCTACACCTTC.

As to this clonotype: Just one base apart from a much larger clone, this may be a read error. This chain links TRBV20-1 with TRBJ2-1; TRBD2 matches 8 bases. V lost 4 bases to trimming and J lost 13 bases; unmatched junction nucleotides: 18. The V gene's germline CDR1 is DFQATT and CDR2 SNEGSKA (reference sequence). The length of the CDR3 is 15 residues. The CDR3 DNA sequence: TGCAGTGCTATAAGGGCCGAGGGAGCGGGAGAGACCCAGTTCTTC. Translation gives CSAIRAEGAGETQFF.

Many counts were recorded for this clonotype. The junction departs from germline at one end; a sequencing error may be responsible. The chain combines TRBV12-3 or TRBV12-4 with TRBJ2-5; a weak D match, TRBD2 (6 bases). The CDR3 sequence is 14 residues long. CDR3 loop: CASRLASGGETQYF. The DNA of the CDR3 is TGTGCCAGCAGGTTAGCGTCCGGAGGGGAGACCCAGTACTTC.

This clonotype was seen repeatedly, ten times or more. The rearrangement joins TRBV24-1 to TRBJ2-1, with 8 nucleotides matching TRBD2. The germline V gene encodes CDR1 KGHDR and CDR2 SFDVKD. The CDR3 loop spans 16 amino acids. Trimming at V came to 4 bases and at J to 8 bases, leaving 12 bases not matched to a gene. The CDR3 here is CATSEAGTRAGDEQFF. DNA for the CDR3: TGTGCCACCAGTGAAGCCGGGACTAGAGCAGGTGATGAGCAGTTCTTC.

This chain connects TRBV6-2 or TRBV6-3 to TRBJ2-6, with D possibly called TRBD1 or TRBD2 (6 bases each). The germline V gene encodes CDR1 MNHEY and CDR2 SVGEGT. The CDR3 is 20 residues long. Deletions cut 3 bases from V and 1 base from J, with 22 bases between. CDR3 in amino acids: CASSYLTGAPLTSGANVLTF. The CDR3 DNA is TGTGCCAGCAGTTATTTAACGGGGGCCCCACTAACTTCTGGGGCCAACGTCCTGACTTTC.